This T cell receptor beta chain was profiled in a study of radiotherapy plus CTLA-4 blockade in lung cancer. Study details: For 15% to 20% of patients, objective responses occurred, and approximately 31% had disease control.

Sequenced by immunoSEQ multiplex PCR; TCRdb stores in-frame clones only, minus some. The repertoire holds over 50,000 clones, with around four fifths as singletons. The ends lost 5 bases at V and 9 bases at J; junction bases unmatched: 19. The CDR3 spans 16 residues. The V gene's germline CDR1 is SGHTA and CDR2 FQGNSA. Focal radiation was given together with CTLA-4 blockade (ipilimumab) to patients with chemo-refractory metastatic non-small-cell lung cancer. This clone was found once. As yet, its antigen is unknown. Regarding the study as a whole: Among blood TCR repertoires after radiotherapy plus ipilimumab, tumor-derived clones expanded.

V and J are TRBV7-2 and TRBJ2-7; 7 positions match TRBD1. Here the sequenced sample was peripheral blood, taken from a patient treated with radiotherapy plus ipilimumab. This TCR derives from a human donor with non-small cell lung cancer who had a partial response to radiotherapy plus ipilimumab. The chain's CDR3 is CASSRPGTESLRGQYF. DNA of the CDR3: TGTGCCAGCAGCCGCCCCGGGACAGAATCCCTACGAGGGCAGTACTTC.